The clone carrying this TCR beta chain appeared many times. TCR beta CDR3 sequences were amplified from RNA transcripts. The HTBI primer set served for first-round RT-PCR of the TCR CDR3. TCRdb called the multiplex PCR reads again in MiXCR, with one record for every CDR3 protein. The table has more than 300,000 distinct CDR3 sequences, about 13% seen once. These data come from a study of T cells in Graves' hyperthyroidism and ophthalmopathy. This sequence was found in a woman in her late teens or twenties with Graves' hyperthyroidism. Sequenced: blood.

CDR3 in amino acids: CASSLGGDRAYEQYF. As DNA, the CDR3 is TGTGCCAGCAGCTTAGGGGGGGACAGAGCATACGAGCAGTACTTC. The chain links TRBV7-2 to TRBJ2-7, with D perhaps matching TRBD1 (7 bases). Deletions cut 1 base from V and 4 bases from J, with 14 bases between. Germline V gives CDR1 SGHTA, CDR2 FQGNSA. CDR3 length: 15 amino acids.